This T cell receptor beta chain is drawn from a study of T cell clones after liver transplantation. Study results and caveats: The donor-reactive repertoire was only partly measurable in a couple of subjects, lacking donor cells. Graft donor-reactive T cells possibly entered the graft instead of undergoing deletion.

Details on this clone: As yet, its antigen is unknown.

The table came from immunoSEQ multiplex PCR; TCRdb's copy has only in-frame clones and leaves some out. The sample yields about 78,000 clones, approximately 80% seen once. Between the trimmed V and J ends, which lost 0 bases and 3 bases, there was a span of 12 bases. From germline, CDR1 is SGHRS and CDR2 YFSETQ. The CDR3 covers 15 residues. Thawed unstimulated PBMCs were FACS-sorted by CD3, CD4 and CD8 into two populations. The TCR originated in a human donor who received a liver transplant. This sample comprised CD4+ T cells from blood, obtained before liver transplant. J is TRBJ1-2 and V is TRBV5-1; no clear D gene. DNA of the CDR3: TGCGCCAGCAGCTTGGGAGTGGGGAAGGACTATGGCTACACCTTC. Its protein product is CASSLGVGKDYGYTF.